This T cell receptor beta chain stems from a study of blood T cell repertoires in COVID-19. Study-level background: The United States, Italy and Spain were the sources of the acute and convalescent COVID-19 samples. PBMCs, B-cell-depleted T cells, or T cells were the source of the cDNA or gDNA that made up the material.

In the authors' methods: Counts of nucleated cells, estimated from reference gene primer amplification, were obtained. Measured with immunoSEQ multiplex PCR; TCRdb has only the in-frame clones, and not every one. The V and J calls and clone size are taken from that table; D and trimming were inferred from the DNA. The sample shows more than 200,000 clones, about 88% of them seen only once. Germline loops: CDR1 SGHDN, CDR2 FVKESK. With 1 base clipped from V and 5 bases from J, the junction kept 11 bases outside the gene matches. The CDR3 extends over 16 amino acids. Sample: peripheral blood. The receptor was derived from a middle-aged woman who had recovered from COVID-19. This chain uses TRBV14 with TRBJ2-7, with 7 bases lining up with TRBD2. CDR3 in DNA: TGTGCCAGCAGCCAAGTAGGGGCTAGCGGCAAGAACGAGCAGTACTTC. As protein: CASSQVGASGKNEQYF.